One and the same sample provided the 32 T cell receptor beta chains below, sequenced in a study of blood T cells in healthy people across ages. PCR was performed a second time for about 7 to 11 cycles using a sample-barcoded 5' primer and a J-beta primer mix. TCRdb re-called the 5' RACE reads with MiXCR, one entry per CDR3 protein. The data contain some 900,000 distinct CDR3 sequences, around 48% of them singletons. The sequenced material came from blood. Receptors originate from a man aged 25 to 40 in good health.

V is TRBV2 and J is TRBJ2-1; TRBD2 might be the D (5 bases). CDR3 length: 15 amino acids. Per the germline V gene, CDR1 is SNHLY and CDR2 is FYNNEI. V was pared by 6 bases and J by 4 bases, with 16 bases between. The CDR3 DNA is TGTGCCAGCAGCCCCGAGTCTCGGGGTTACAATGAGCAGTTCTTC. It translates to CASSPESRGYNEQFF.

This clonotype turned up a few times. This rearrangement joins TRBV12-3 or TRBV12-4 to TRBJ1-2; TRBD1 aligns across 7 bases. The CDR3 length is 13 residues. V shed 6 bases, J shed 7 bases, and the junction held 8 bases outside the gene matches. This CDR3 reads CASSRTGDAGYTF. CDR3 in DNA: TGTGCCAGCAGCCGGACAGGTGATGCTGGCTACACCTTC.

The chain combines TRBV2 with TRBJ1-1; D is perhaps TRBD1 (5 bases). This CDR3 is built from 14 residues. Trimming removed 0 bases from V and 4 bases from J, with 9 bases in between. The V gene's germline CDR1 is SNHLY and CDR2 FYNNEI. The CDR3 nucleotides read TGTGCCAGCAGTGAAGCGCCTGGGGCCACTGAAGCTTTCTTT. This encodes CASSEAPGATEAFF.

DNA of the CDR3: TGCGCCAGCAGCCAAGATCGGGCGGGACGCCGCACAGATACGCAGTATTTT. Its translation: CASSQDRAGRRTDTQYF. The chain recombines TRBV4-1 with TRBJ2-3, with TRBD2 as a possible D gene (6 bases). The CDR3 is made up of 17 amino acids. Trimming took 0 bases from V and 1 from J, leaving 14 bases between them. Germline V gene lookup returns CDR1 MGHRA and CDR2 YSYEKL.

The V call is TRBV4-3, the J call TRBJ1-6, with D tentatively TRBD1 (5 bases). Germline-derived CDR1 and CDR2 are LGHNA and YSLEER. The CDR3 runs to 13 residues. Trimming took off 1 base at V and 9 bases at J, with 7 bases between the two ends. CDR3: CASSQGDGSPLHF. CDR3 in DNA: TGCGCCAGCAGCCAAGGGGACGGTTCACCCCTCCACTTT.

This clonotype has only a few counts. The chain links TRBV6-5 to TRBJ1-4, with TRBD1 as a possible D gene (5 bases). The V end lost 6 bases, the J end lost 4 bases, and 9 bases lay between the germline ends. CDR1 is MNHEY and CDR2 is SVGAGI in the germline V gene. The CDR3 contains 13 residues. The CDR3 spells CASREGLNEKLFF. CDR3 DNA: TGTGCCAGCAGAGAGGGGCTTAATGAAAAACTGTTTTTT.

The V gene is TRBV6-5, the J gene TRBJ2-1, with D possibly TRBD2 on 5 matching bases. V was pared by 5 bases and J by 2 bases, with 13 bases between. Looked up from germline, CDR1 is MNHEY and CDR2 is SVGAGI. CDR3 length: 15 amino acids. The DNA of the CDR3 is TGTGCCAGCAGTCCCTACACCGGGGCCTACAATGAGCAGTTCTTC. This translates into CASSPYTGAYNEQFF.

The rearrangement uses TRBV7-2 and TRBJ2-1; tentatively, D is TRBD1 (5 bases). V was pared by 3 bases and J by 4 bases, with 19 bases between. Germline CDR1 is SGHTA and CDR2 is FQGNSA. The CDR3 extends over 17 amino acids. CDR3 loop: CASSLGLAQPTYNEQFF. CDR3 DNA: TGTGCCAGCAGCTTGGGGCTGGCCCAACCCACTTACAATGAGCAGTTCTTC.

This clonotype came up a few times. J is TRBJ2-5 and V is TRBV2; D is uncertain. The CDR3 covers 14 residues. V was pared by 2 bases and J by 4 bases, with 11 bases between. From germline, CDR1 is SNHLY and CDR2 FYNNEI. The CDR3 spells CASSENSNRETQYF. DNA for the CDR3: TGTGCCAGCAGTGAAAACTCGAACCGAGAGACCCAGTACTTC.

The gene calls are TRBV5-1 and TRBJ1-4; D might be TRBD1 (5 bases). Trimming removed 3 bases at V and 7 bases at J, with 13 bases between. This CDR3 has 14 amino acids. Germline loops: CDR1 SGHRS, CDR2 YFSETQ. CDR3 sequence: CASSSRDQGEKLFF. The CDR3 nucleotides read TGCGCCAGCAGCTCAAGGGATCAGGGTGAAAAACTGTTTTTT.

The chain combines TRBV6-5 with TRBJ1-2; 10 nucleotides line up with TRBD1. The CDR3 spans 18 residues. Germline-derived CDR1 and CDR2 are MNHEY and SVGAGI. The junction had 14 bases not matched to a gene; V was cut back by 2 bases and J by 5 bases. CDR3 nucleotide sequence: TGTGCCAGCAGTTACGCGGATCCGGGACAGGGGCCCAGTTATGGCTACACCTTC. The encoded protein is CASSYADPGQGPSYGYTF.

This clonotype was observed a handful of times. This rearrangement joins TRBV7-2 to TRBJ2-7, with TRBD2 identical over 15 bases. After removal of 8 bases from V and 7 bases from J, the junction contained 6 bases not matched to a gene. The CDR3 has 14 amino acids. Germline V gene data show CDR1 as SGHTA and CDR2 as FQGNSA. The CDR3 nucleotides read TGTGCCAGCGGGACTAGCGGGGGGTTTTTTGAGCAGTACTTC. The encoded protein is CASGTSGGFFEQYF. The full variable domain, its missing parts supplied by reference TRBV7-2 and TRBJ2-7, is GAGVSQSPSNKVTEKGKDVELRCDPISGHTALYWYRQSLGQGLEFLIYFQGNSAPDKSGLPSDRFSAERTGGSVSTLTIQRTQQEDSAVYLCASGTSGGFFEQYFGPGTRLTVT.

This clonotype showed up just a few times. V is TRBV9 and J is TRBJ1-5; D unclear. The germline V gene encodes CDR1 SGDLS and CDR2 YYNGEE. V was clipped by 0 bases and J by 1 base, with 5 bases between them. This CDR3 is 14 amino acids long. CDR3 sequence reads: CASSVGASNQPQHF. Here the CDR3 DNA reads TGTGCCAGCAGCGTAGGGGCGAGCAATCAGCCCCAGCATTTT.

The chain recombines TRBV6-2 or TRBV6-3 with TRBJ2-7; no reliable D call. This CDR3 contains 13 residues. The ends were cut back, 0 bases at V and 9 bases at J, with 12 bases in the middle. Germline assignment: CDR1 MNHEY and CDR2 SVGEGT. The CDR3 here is CASSYSTQIGQYF. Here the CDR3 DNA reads TGTGCCAGCAGTTACTCGACCCAGATTGGGCAGTACTTC.

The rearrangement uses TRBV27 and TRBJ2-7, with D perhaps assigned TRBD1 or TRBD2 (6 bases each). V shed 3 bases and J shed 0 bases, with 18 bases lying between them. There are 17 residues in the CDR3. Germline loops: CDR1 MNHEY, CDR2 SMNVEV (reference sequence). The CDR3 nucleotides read TGTGCCAGCAGTTTGGGTCCCGGGGGCTTAAACTCCTACGAGCAGTACTTC. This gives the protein CASSLGPGGLNSYEQYF.

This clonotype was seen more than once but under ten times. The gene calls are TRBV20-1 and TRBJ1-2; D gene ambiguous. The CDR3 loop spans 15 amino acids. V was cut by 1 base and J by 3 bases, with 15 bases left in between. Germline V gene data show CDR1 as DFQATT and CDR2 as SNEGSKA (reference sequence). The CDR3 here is CSARVETPADYGYTF. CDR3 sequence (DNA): TGCAGTGCTAGAGTGGAGACACCGGCGGACTATGGCTACACCTTC.

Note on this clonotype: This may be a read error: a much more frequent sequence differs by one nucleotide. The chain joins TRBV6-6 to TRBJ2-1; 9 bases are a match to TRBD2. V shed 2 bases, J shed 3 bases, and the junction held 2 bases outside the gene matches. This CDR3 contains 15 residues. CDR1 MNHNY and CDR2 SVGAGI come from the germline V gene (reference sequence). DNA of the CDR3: TGTGCCAGCAGTTACCCAGCGGGGGGCTACAATGAGCAGTTCTTC. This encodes CASSYPAGGYNEQFF.

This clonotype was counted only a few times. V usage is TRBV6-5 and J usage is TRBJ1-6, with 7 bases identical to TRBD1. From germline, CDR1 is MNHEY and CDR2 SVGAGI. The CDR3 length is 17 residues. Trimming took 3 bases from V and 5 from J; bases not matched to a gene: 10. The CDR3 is CASSYDRVSLHNSPLHF. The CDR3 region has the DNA TGTGCCAGCAGTTATGACAGGGTATCTCTCCATAATTCACCCCTCCACTTT.

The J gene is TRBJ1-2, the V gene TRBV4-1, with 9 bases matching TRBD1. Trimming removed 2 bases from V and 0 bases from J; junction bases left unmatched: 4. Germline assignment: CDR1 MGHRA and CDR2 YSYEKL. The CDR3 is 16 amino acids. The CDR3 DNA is TGCGCCAGCAGCCAACCGGGACAGGGTCCTAACTATGGCTACACCTTC. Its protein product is CASSQPGQGPNYGYTF.

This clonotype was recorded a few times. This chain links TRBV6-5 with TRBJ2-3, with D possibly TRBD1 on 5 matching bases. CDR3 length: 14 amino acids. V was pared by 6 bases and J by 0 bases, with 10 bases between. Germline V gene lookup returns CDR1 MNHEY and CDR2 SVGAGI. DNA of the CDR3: TGTGCCAGCAGCTGGGGCTTAAGCACAGATACGCAGTATTTT. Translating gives CASSWGLSTDTQYF.

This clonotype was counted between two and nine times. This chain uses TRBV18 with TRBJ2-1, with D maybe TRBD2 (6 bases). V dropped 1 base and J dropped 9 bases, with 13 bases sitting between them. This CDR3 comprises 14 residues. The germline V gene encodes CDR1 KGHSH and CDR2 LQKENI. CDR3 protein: CASSPHGGPTEQFF. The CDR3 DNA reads TGTGCCAGCTCACCACACGGAGGGCCGACTGAGCAGTTCTTC.

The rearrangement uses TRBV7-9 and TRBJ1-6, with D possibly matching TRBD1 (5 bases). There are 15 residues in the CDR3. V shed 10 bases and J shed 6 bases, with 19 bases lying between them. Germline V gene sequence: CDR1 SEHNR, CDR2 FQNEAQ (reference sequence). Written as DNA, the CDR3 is TGTGCCATTACCGGGGCAGGACCCCTTAATTCACCCCTCCACTTT. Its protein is CAITGAGPLNSPLHF. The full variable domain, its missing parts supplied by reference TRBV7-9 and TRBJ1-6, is DTGVSQNPRHKITKRGQNVTFRCDPISEHNRLYWYRQTLGQGPEFLTYFQNEAQLEKSRLLSDRFSAERPKGSFSTLEIQRTEQGDSAMYLCAITGAGPLNSPLHFGNGTRLTVT.

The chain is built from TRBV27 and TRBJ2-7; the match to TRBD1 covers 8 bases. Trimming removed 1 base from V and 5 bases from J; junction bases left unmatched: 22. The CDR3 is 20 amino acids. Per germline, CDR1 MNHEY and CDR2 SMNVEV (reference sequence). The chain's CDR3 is CASSLFIPGSAGGLEDEQYF. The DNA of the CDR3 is TGTGCCAGCAGTTTATTTATCCCGGGGTCGGCAGGGGGCTTGGAGGACGAGCAGTACTTC.

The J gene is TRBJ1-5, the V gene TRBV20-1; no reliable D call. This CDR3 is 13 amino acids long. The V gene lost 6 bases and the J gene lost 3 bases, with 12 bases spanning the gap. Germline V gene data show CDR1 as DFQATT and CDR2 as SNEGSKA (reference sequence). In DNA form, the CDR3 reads TGCAGTGCCAGGAGGGCCCCCAATCAGCCCCAGCATTTT. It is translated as CSARRAPNQPQHF.

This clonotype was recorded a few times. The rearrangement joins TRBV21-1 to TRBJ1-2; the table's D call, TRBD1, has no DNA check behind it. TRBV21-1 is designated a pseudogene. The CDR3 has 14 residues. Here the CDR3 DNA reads TGTGCCAGCAGCCCTCGGCCCCGCCTGGGGGGCTACACCTTC. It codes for CASSPRPRLGGYTF.

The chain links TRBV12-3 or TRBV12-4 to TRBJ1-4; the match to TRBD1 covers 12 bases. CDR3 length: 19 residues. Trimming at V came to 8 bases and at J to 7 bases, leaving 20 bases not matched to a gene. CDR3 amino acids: CASRQFDGTGGFGSEKLFF. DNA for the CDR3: TGTGCCAGCCGACAGTTTGATGGGACAGGGGGCTTTGGGAGTGAAAAACTGTTTTTT.

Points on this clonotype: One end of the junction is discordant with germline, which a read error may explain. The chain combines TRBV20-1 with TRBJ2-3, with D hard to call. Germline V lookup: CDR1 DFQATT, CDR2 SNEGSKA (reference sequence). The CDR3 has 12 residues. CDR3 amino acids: CSATSDTDTQYF. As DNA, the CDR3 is TGCAGCGCTACCAGTGACACAGATACGCAGTATTTT.

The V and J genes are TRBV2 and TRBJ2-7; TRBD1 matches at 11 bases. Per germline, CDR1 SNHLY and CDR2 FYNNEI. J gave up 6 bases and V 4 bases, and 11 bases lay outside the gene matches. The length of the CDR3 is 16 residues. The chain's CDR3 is CASSAGDRGLLGEQYF. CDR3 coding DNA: TGTGCCAGCAGTGCGGGGGACAGGGGGTTACTGGGCGAGCAGTACTTC.

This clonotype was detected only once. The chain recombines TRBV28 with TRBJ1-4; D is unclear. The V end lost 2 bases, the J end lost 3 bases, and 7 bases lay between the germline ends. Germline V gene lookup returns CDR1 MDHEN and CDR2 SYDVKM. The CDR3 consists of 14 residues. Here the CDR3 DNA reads TGTGCCAGCAGTTTAGTCAAATCTAATGAAAAACTGTTTTTT. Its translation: CASSLVKSNEKLFF.

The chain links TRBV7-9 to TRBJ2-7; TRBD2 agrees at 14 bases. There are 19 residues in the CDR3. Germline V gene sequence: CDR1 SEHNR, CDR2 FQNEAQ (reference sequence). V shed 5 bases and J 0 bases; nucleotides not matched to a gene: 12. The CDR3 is CASSADLGLAGGHSYEQYF. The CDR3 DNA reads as TGTGCCAGCAGCGCCGACCTTGGACTAGCGGGGGGCCACTCCTACGAGCAGTACTTC.

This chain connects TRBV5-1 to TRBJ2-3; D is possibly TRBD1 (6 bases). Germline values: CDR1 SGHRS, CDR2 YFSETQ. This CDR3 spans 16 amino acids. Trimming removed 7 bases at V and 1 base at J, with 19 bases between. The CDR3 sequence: CASGPQRQAGTDTQYF. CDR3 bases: TGCGCCAGCGGCCCGCAGCGACAGGCGGGCACAGATACGCAGTATTTT.

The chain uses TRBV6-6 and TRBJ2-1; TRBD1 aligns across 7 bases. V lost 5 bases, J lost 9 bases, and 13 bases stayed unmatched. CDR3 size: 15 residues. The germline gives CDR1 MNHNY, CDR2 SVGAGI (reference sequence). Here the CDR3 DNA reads TGTGCCAGCAGTCCTGACAGGGTAGCAGGTAGTGAGCAGTTCTTC. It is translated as CASSPDRVAGSEQFF.